The rows below give T cell receptor beta chains drawn from one sample of a study of Graves' ophthalmopathy and Graves' hyperthyroidism. TCRdb re-analysed the multiplex PCR reads in MiXCR, keeping a single row per CDR3 protein. The repertoire holds about 590,000 distinct CDR3 sequences, about 35% seen once, with approximately 4.1% in the top ten. Sequenced: peripheral blood or thyroid tissue (not recorded which). The receptor set was obtained from an adult man with Graves' hyperthyroidism. Each CDR3 is given with its conserved first and last residue. A D gene is named only where the DNA matches it firmly. Rows may omit the clone size; those that give it use once, few, many or a size class.

size	D	V	J	CDR3	DNA
-	TRBD2	TRBV6-5	TRBJ2-5	CASSNTGTSDCGTQYF	TGTGCCAGCAGTAACACCGGGACTAGTGATTGTGGGACCCAGTACTTC
few	-	TRBV20-1	TRBJ1-5	CSARLPGPDNQPQHF	TGCAGTGCTAGGTTGCCGGGGCCCGACAATCAGCCCCAGCATTTT
many	-	TRBV7-6	TRBJ2-7	CASSSGGTPTYEQYF	TGTGCCAGCAGCTCCGGAGGGACCCCGACCTACGAGCAGTACTTC
many	-	TRBV5-4	TRBJ1-1	CASSRQEFAEAFF	TGTGCCAGCAGCAGACAGGAGTTCGCTGAAGCTTTCTTT
few	-	TRBV29-1	TRBJ2-1	CSVPTPSSYNEQFF	TGCAGCGTCCCCACACCGAGCTCCTACAATGAGCAGTTCTTC
many	-	TRBV5-1	TRBJ2-5	CASSLLVISETQYF	TGCGCCAGCAGCTTACTCGTGATATCCGAGACCCAGTACTTC
-	-	TRBV19	TRBJ1-1	CASRVTPENTEAFF	TGTGCCAGTAGGGTCACCCCGGAGAACACTGAAGCTTTCTTT
few	-	TRBV6-5	TRBJ1-1	CASSEQPQNTEAFF	TGTGCCAGCAGTGAACAACCCCAGAACACTGAAGCTTTCTTT
-	-	TRBV7-6	TRBJ2-7	CASSLASPTGEQYF	TGTGCCAGCAGCTTAGCGTCTCCCACCGGGGAGCAGTACTTC
many	-	TRBV10-3	TRBJ2-7	CAIGGTQTSYEQYF	TGTGCCATCGGAGGGACACAAACCTCCTACGAGCAGTACTTC
many	-	TRBV7-9	TRBJ2-5	CASRLGGETQYF	TGTGCCAGCAGACTTGGGGGGGAGACCCAGTACTTC
-	TRBD1	TRBV20-1	TRBJ2-5	CSARDRAETQYF	TGCAGTGCTAGGGACAGGGCGGAGACCCAGTACTTC
once	-	TRBV7-9	TRBJ2-5	CASSLLGVEETQYF	TGTGCCAGCAGTTTATTGGGGGTTGAGGAGACCCAGTACTTC
many	TRBD1	TRBV29-1	TRBJ2-6	CSAATGVTGANVLTF	TGCAGCGCCGCGACAGGGGTAACTGGGGCCAACGTCCTGACTTTC
-	-	TRBV9	TRBJ2-7	CASSQAPGALGYEQYF	TGTGCCAGCAGCCAAGCTCCGGGGGCTTTGGGATACGAGCAGTACTTC
many	TRBD1	TRBV15	TRBJ1-2	CATSRAGQGAKSYGYTF	TGTGCCACCAGCAGAGCTGGACAGGGGGCGAAAAGCTATGGCTACACCTTC
many	TRBD2	TRBV5-8	TRBJ2-2	CASSPAGLAANTGELFF	TGTGCCAGCAGCCCTGCGGGACTAGCGGCGAACACCGGGGAGCTGTTTTTT
-	-	TRBV7-9	TRBJ1-4	CASSEDGITKEKLFF	TGTGCCAGCAGCGAAGATGGGATAACGAAAGAAAAACTGTTTTTT
-	TRBD1	TRBV6-6	TRBJ1-2	CASSEGQGSSYGYTF	TGTGCCAGCAGTGAGGGACAGGGTAGTAGCTATGGCTACACCTTC
-	TRBD1	TRBV5-5	TRBJ1-1	CASSKISGTGGIRAFF	TGTGCCAGCAGCAAAATATCCGGGACAGGGGGTATTCGGGCTTTCTTT
many	-	TRBV11-2	TRBJ1-1	CASSEWMNTEAFF	TGTGCCAGCAGTGAATGGATGAACACTGAAGCTTTCTTT
-	-	TRBV7-9	TRBJ2-1	CASSFTTWAEQFF	TGTGCCAGCAGCTTTACGACTTGGGCTGAGCAGTTCTTC
-	-	TRBV7-3	TRBJ2-7	CASSLTGQGEQYF	TGTGCCAGCAGCTTAACGGGGCAGGGCGAGCAGTACTTC